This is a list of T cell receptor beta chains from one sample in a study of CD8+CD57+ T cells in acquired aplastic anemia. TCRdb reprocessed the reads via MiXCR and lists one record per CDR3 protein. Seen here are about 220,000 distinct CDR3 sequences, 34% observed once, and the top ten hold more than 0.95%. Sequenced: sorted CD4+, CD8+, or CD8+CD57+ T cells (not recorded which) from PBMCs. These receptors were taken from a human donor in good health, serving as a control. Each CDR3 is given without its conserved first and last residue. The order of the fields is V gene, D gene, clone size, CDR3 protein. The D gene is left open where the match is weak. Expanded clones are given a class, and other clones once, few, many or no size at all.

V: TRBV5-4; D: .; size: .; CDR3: ASSFSGSEAF
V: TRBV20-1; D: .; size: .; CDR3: SARPRGQGIHEQY
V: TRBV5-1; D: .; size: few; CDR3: ASSLVFQGGYGYT
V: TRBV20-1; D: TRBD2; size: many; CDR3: SAPSNSGRAGEQY
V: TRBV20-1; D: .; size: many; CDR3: SARAQGPYTQY
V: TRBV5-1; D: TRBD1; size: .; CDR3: ASSLEGQGAKTEAF
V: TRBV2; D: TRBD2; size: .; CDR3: ASRSGSSYNEQF
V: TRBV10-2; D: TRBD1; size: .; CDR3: ASSLSTGQGTINQPQH
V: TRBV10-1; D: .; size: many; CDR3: ASSAWGLKTYGYT
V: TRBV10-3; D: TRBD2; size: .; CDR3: AISRRTSGSTDTQY
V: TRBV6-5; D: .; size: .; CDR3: ASSYETGTEAF